This passage covers 18 T cell receptor beta chains from one sample sequenced in a study of T cell responses to AZD1222 COVID-19 vaccine. Produced via immunoSEQ multiplex PCR; TCRdb's table is partial and in-frame only. The sample contains 100,000 to 150,000 clones, approximately 90% of which appear only once. The material was peripheral blood, obtained on day 0 of AZD1222 vaccination. The receptor set was obtained from an adult in good health.

J is TRBJ2-7 and V is TRBV6-5; 7 positions agree with TRBD1. The length of the CDR3 is 16 residues. CDR1 and CDR2 (germline): MNHEY, SVGAGI. Trimming at V came to 2 bases and at J to 2 bases, leaving 9 bases not matched to a gene. DNA of the CDR3: TGTGCCAGCAGTTACCGGTTGACAGGGAGCCCCTACGAGCAGTACTTC. It translates to CASSYRLTGSPYEQYF.

The V gene is TRBV27, the J gene TRBJ2-6; unclear D gene. Germline CDR1 and CDR2: MNHEY and SMNVEV (reference sequence). The CDR3 totals 15 residues. The V end was cut by 5 bases, the J end by 0 bases, with 8 bases between. DNA for the CDR3: TGTGCCAGCAGTCCCGACACCTCTGGGGCCAACGTCCTGACTTTC. It codes for CASSPDTSGANVLTF.

V usage is TRBV4-1 and J usage is TRBJ2-1, with D hard to call. V was cut by 4 bases and J by 0 bases, with 7 bases left in between. CDR1 MGHRA and CDR2 YSYEKL come from the germline V gene. This CDR3 spans 14 amino acids. The CDR3 region is CASSPWSSYNEQFF. The CDR3 coding sequence is TGCGCCAGCAGCCCATGGAGCTCCTACAATGAGCAGTTCTTC.

V and J are TRBV28 and TRBJ1-1; D possibly corresponds to TRBD1 (5 bases). CDR1 is MDHEN and CDR2 is SYDVKM in the germline V gene. V was trimmed by 2 bases and J by 6 bases, leaving 10 bases between them. CDR3 length: 13 residues. DNA of the CDR3: TGTGCCAGCAGTTTAGGGGGGAGGGCTGAAGCTTTCTTT. It specifies CASSLGGRAEAFF.

The J gene is TRBJ1-6, the V gene TRBV11-2; D not resolved. Germline CDR1 is SGHAT and CDR2 is FQNNGV. Trimming cost V 3 bases and J 11 bases, with 8 bases left between them. The CDR3 length is 12 residues. The CDR3 nucleotides are TGTGCCAGCAGCTTGGCGTTAACACCCCTCCACTTT. Translated: CASSLALTPLHF.

This chain connects TRBV9 to TRBJ1-1, with D possibly matching TRBD1 (5 bases). The germline V and J ends were trimmed by 4 bases and 7 bases, with 11 bases remaining between them. Per germline, CDR1 SGDLS and CDR2 YYNGEE. CDR3 size: 12 residues. CDR3 coding DNA: TGTGCCAGCAGCCCCGGGGGGGTTGAAGCTTTCTTT. It yields the protein CASSPGGVEAFF.

The chain carries TRBV11-2 and TRBJ1-5, with D unclear. In germline, CDR1 is SGHAT, CDR2 FQNNGV. CDR3 length: 16 amino acids. V dropped 1 base and J dropped 0 bases, with 10 bases sitting between them. DNA of the CDR3: TGTGCCAGCAGCTTAGTCGCTGGGAATAGCAATCAGCCCCAGCATTTT. Residues: CASSLVAGNSNQPQHF.

The V call is TRBV27, the J call TRBJ2-5; D remains ambiguous. Germline V CDR1 and CDR2: MNHEY, SMNVEV (reference sequence). The V gene lost 5 bases and the J gene lost 5 bases, with 6 bases spanning the gap. The CDR3 runs 11 residues. DNA for the CDR3: TGTGCCAGCAGTAGTAAGGAGACCCAGTACTTC. This gives the protein CASSSKETQYF.

The chain joins TRBV11-2 to TRBJ1-1; D is unclear. This CDR3 is built from 16 residues. V lost 2 bases and J lost 0, with 13 bases in between. Germline CDR1 SGHAT, CDR2 FQNNGV. Written as DNA, the CDR3 is TGTGCCAGCAGCTTAAGGTTGCCAGCTTTGAACACTGAAGCTTTCTTT. Residues: CASSLRLPALNTEAFF.

The chain uses TRBV28 and TRBJ1-5; possible D gene TRBD1, 6 bases. Per germline, CDR1 MDHEN and CDR2 SYDVKM. V gave up 3 bases and J gave up 5 bases, with 17 bases separating them. CDR3 length equals 16 residues. The CDR3 here is CASSLVDRTHDQPQHF. The CDR3 region has the DNA TGTGCCAGCAGTTTGGTAGACAGGACGCACGATCAGCCCCAGCATTTT.

This clone appeared a few times. The gene calls are TRBV6-2 or TRBV6-3 and TRBJ2-1; D gene ambiguous. Per germline, CDR1 MNHEY and CDR2 SVGEGT. Trimming took 3 bases from V and 9 from J, leaving 15 bases between them. The CDR3 covers 14 residues. DNA of the CDR3: TGTGCCAGCAGTTATAAGGAACGGGCTAGTGAGCAGTTCTTC. Protein sequence: CASSYKERASEQFF.

This clone appeared once. The V gene is TRBV7-2, the J gene TRBJ2-2; TRBD2 is a possible D gene (5 bases). V gave up 5 bases and J gave up 2 bases, with 12 bases separating them. The CDR3 extends over 15 amino acids. The germline V gene has CDR1 SGHTA and CDR2 FQGNSA. For the CDR3, the DNA is TGTGCCAGCAGCGAGGGTAGGGCAAACACCGGGGAGCTGTTTTTT. Translation: CASSEGRANTGELFF.

J is TRBJ1-5 and V is TRBV11-2, with 8 positions matching TRBD1. Germline CDR1 SGHAT, CDR2 FQNNGV. The CDR3 runs to 14 residues. Germline trimming cut 1 base from V and 4 bases from J; bases unmatched to any gene: 0. The CDR3 spells CASSLGQGNQPQHF. The DNA for the CDR3 is TGTGCCAGCAGCTTAGGACAGGGGAATCAGCCCCAGCATTTT.

Only one count was recorded for this clone. CDR3 loop: CATSDGGDYYGYTF. In DNA form, the CDR3 reads TGTGCCACCAGTGACGGGGGGGACTACTATGGCTACACCTTC. The chain uses TRBV24-1 and TRBJ1-2; D perhaps matches TRBD1 (5 bases). With 4 bases removed from V and 3 bases from J, the gap between germline ends came to 11 bases. The CDR3 covers 14 residues. CDR1 and CDR2 from the germline V gene are KGHDR and SFDVKD.

This chain connects TRBV3-1 (or the pseudogene TRBV3-2) to TRBJ1-2, with TRBD1 identical over 8 bases. Germline CDR1 and CDR2: LGHDT and YNNKEL (reference sequence). V shed 2 bases and J 2 bases; nucleotides not matched to a gene: 7. This CDR3 has 16 residues. CDR3: CASSQPTRTGNYGYTF. DNA of the CDR3: TGTGCCAGCAGCCAACCTACTCGGACAGGGAACTATGGCTACACCTTC.

V gene TRBV7-2 combines with J gene TRBJ2-7; D may be TRBD1 (6 bases). This CDR3 comprises 15 residues. V gave up 3 bases and J gave up 2 bases, with 14 bases separating them. Per germline, CDR1 SGHTA and CDR2 FQGNSA. The CDR3 DNA follows: TGTGCCAGCAGCTTCTCCCGGACAGTTACCTACGAGCAGTACTTC. Translated, it gives CASSFSRTVTYEQYF.

The chain is built from TRBV28 and TRBJ1-5; D unresolved. Trimming cost V 2 bases and J 9 bases, with 20 bases left between them. The CDR3 covers 16 residues. Per germline, CDR1 MDHEN and CDR2 SYDVKM. The DNA for the CDR3 is TGTGCCAGCAGTTTAGTGCGTAGGTCCCCAATCTTGCCCCAGCATTTT. It is translated as CASSLVRRSPILPQHF.

This clone came up once. J is TRBJ1-4 and V is TRBV6-1; D is perhaps TRBD1 (5 bases). Germline V gene sequence: CDR1 MNHNS, CDR2 SASEGT. This CDR3 region has 10 residues. V was trimmed by 3 bases and J by 15 bases, leaving 8 bases between them. Here the CDR3 reads CASSDRAVFF. For the CDR3, the DNA is TGTGCCAGCAGTGACAGGGCGGTGTTTTTT.